This TCR beta chain emerged from a study of cytomegalovirus exposure and HLA in healthy donors. Study in general: From donors who were HLA-typed, an early data release held 80 million to 95 million unique TCRs.

Researchers ran the PCR with 60 Vbeta and 13 Jbeta primers. Sequencing used immunoSEQ multiplex PCR; TCRdb keeps in-frame clones, though not all of them. Here the sample spans around 150,000 clones, 55% to 75% being singletons. Remarks on this clone: Its antigen is not known. The sample holds other DNA sequences that translate to the same CDR3.

General study results and limits: Reportedly, cytomegalovirus status was diagnosed with high sensitivity and specificity. What was likely a sequencing artifact was a cluster of highly shared sequence variants.

Sequencing was done on a sample of PBMCs. The TCR was taken from a woman aged 55-69 years in good health and CMV-seropositive.

CDR3 coding DNA: TGTGCCAGCAGTTTGGGGGGGTCAACTAATGAAAAACTGTTTTTT. It yields the protein CASSLGGSTNEKLFF. This chain links TRBV28 with TRBJ1-4; maybe TRBD1 (5 bases). The germline gives CDR1 MDHEN, CDR2 SYDVKM. The CDR3 has 15 residues. The V end was cut by 3 bases, the J end by 0 bases, with 8 bases between. The full variable domain, completed using reference TRBV28 and TRBJ1-4, is DVKVTQSSRYLVKRTGEKVFLECVQDMDHENMFWYRQDPGLGLRLIYFSYDVKMKEKGDIPEGYSVSREKKERFSLILESASTNQTSMYLCASSLGGSTNEKLFFGSGTQLSVL.